This T cell receptor beta chain was documented in a study of blood T cell repertoires in COVID-19 (dated by TCRdb to about 2020). Study-wide context: The collaborator samples originated in the United States, Italy and Spain and spanned the acute and convalescent phases of COVID-19. Where available, HLA class I and class II types were taken from metadata supplied by the sample provider and were not determined by assay-based typing. The samples were drawn from two sources: the first 160 participants of the ongoing ImmuneRACE study, and 1,200 or so subjects contributed by 6 global collaborators. The repertoires were released in a freely available public database meant as a resource for research on the immune response to SARS-CoV-2. Deeply sampled blood TCRbeta repertoires from subjects exposed to, actively infected with, or recovered from COVID-19 were included in the dataset. The material from the prospective study consisted of cDNA or gDNA derived from T cells, B-cell-depleted T cells, or PBMCs. Sample metadata almost always included a de-identified subject ID, COVID-19 status, age in years and sex. Overall results and qualifications from the work: The amount of clinical and demographic metadata varied by source and participant and was provided uncurated.

TCRbeta CDR3 regions were amplified from genomic DNA using the immunoSEQ Assay, a bias-controlled multiplex PCR. For the original study's pipeline: The number of nucleated cells in each sample was estimated by amplification of reference gene primers within the assay. To quantify the absolute abundance of each unique TCRbeta CDR3 rearrangement, sequence reads were collapsed and filtered. Productive Simpson clonality was computed per sample as the square root of Simpson's diversity index over productive rearrangements. In its TCRdb copy, this immuneACCESS table keeps in-frame sequences only and misses some clones. Where compared with another copy, unresolved V genes explain less than half of these, and the others have no known cause. The D gene and trimming were derived from the DNA, and the V and J assignments and clone size from that table. The sample table lists around 250,000 clones, approximately 84% of them with a count of one. The top ten clones comprise around 4% of the sample.

Each collaborating institution followed its own protocols to collect whole blood in K2EDTA tubes. Collaborator samples were shipped for TCRbeta analysis as frozen whole blood, isolated PBMCs, or DNA extracted from either sample type. The V end loses 1 base and the J end loses 2 bases, and a stretch of 12 bases separates them. Reading from cysteine to phenylalanine, the CDR3 counts 15 amino acids. This entry keeps only the CDR3 DNA: 45 bases, framed from base 1. Regarding this clone: What this receptor recognizes is not known. No much larger clonotype is one base removed from it; base qualities were not supplied.

Source material: peripheral blood. The chain is encoded by TRBV23-1 joined to TRBJ2-7; D gene: possibly TRBD2, on 5 matching bases. TRBV23-1 is given ORF status, its function remaining uncertain. The receptor's source is a man between 50 and 59 years old with active or convalescent COVID-19. The CDR3 reads CASSQYPGFAYEQYF. At the DNA level, the sequence is TGCGCCAGCAGTCAATACCCGGGGTTCGCCTACGAGCAGTACTTC.